These 15 T cell receptor beta chains were all obtained from the same sample, sequenced in a study of cytomegalovirus exposure and HLA in healthy donors. PCR involved 60 Vbeta and 13 Jbeta primers. Measured with immunoSEQ multiplex PCR; TCRdb has only the in-frame clones, and not every one. In the table there are 95,000 to 150,000 clones, approximately 80% of which are singletons. Sample: PBMCs. The source is a man aged 40-49 years in good health and CMV-seronegative.

The CDR3 DNA follows: TGTGCCATCAGTGTTTTCCAGGCAGATACGCAGTATTTT. Protein product: CAISVFQADTQYF. The chain employs TRBV10-3 and TRBJ2-3; D uncertain. Germline V gene lookup returns CDR1 ENHRY and CDR2 SYGVKD. The CDR3 spans 13 residues. Trimming stripped 4 bases from V and 4 bases from J, with 9 bases between.

J is TRBJ2-7 and V is TRBV2; 7 bases are shared with TRBD1. From germline, CDR1 is SNHLY and CDR2 FYNNEI. Trimming at V came to 6 bases and at J to 2 bases, leaving 10 bases not matched to a gene. The CDR3 runs to 15 residues. The CDR3 region has the DNA TGTGCCAGCAGGGGCCAAATAACAGGGGCCTACGAGCAGTACTTC. It is translated as CASRGQITGAYEQYF.

This sequence joins TRBV18 and TRBJ2-1; 10 bases align to TRBD2. The germline gives CDR1 KGHSH, CDR2 LQKENI. V dropped 4 bases and J dropped 4; count of bases not matched to a gene: 4. The CDR3 extends over 15 amino acids. In DNA, the CDR3 is TGTGCCAGCTCACGCACTAGCGGGGATTACAATGAGCAGTTCTTC. Encoded protein: CASSRTSGDYNEQFF.

This chain connects TRBV30 to TRBJ2-7; perhaps TRBD1 as D (5 bases). Germline lookup yields CDR1 GTSNPN and CDR2 SVGIG (reference sequence). Between the trimmed V and J ends, which lost 2 bases and 6 bases, there was a span of 14 bases. The CDR3 loop spans 13 amino acids. The CDR3 DNA reads as TGTGCCTGGAGTAAGACTGGGGCCCTCGAGCAGTACTTC. It codes for CAWSKTGALEQYF.

This clone was seen more than once but under ten times. V and J are TRBV29-1 and TRBJ2-1, with 7 bases identical to TRBD2. The CDR3 is made up of 17 amino acids. Looked up from germline, CDR1 is SQVTM and CDR2 is ANQGSEA. V gave up 1 base and J gave up 8 bases; unmatched junction bases: 17. The CDR3 bases are TGCAGCGTTGAAGGTACCTCAGCGGGATCTCCTCGTCATGAGCAGTTCTTC. Amino acid sequence: CSVEGTSAGSPRHEQFF.

This clone was counted only a few times. This rearrangement joins TRBV9 to TRBJ2-1; D is possibly TRBD2 (7 bases). CDR1 SGDLS and CDR2 YYNGEE come from the germline V gene. CDR3 length: 15 residues. Trimming cost V 4 bases and J 4 bases, with 15 bases left between them. The CDR3 spells CASSSEGGTYNEQFF. In DNA form, the CDR3 reads TGTGCCAGCAGCTCAGAGGGGGGGACATACAATGAGCAGTTCTTC.

The J gene is TRBJ2-7, the V gene TRBV7-2; D remains ambiguous. The CDR3 length is 13 residues. CDR1 SGHTA and CDR2 FQGNSA come from the germline V gene. V was pared by 0 bases and J by 3 bases, with 6 bases between. CDR3 sequence reads: CASSLARFYEQYF. CDR3 bases: TGTGCCAGCAGCTTAGCACGGTTCTACGAGCAGTACTTC.

In its sample, this clone was seen a few times. The rearrangement joins TRBV13 to TRBJ2-7; 7 nucleotides match TRBD2. Per the germline V gene, CDR1 is PRHDT and CDR2 is FYEKMQ (reference sequence). The length of the CDR3 is 15 residues. V gave up 0 bases and J gave up 4 bases; unmatched junction bases: 6. CDR3 in DNA: TGTGCCAGCAGCTTAGGCCGCGGGGGAATGTACGAGCAGTACTTC. It is translated as CASSLGRGGMYEQYF.

The V call is TRBV7-3, the J call TRBJ2-3; 7 nucleotides agree with TRBD1. Per germline, CDR1 SGHTA and CDR2 FQGTGA. With 4 bases clipped from V and 4 bases from J, the junction kept 8 bases outside the gene matches. This CDR3 is 15 amino acids long. DNA for the CDR3: TGTGCCAGCAGCTCCCCAGGGGGTCCGGCAGATACGCAGTATTTT. Its translation: CASSSPGGPADTQYF.

This clone was recorded a few times. The rearrangement links TRBV6-5 to TRBJ2-3, with TRBD2 identical over 8 bases. The junction had 3 bases not matched to a gene; V was cut back by 3 bases and J by 1 base. The CDR3 contains 15 residues. Germline V gene lookup returns CDR1 MNHEY and CDR2 SVGAGI. CDR3 coding DNA: TGTGCCAGCAGTTATGTACTAGCGGGCACAGATACGCAGTATTTT. This translates into CASSYVLAGTDTQYF.

V gene TRBV18 combines with J gene TRBJ2-1, with 7 nucleotides matching TRBD2. Germline V gives CDR1 KGHSH, CDR2 LQKENI. The V gene end was trimmed by 3 bases and the J gene end by 2 bases; junction bases not matched to a gene: 10. This CDR3 is built from 17 residues. CDR3 in amino acids: CASSPISGGGTYNEQFF. Written as DNA, the CDR3 is TGTGCCAGCTCACCGATTAGCGGCGGGGGTACCTACAATGAGCAGTTCTTC.

V and J are TRBV5-6 and TRBJ1-4; 9 bases match TRBD1. Germline assignment: CDR1 SGHDT and CDR2 YYEEEE. V was clipped by 0 bases and J by 8 bases; unmatched bases: 11. The CDR3 covers 17 residues. The CDR3 loop is CASSLADWDRESEKLFF. The CDR3 DNA reads as TGTGCCAGCAGCTTGGCCGACTGGGACAGGGAATCGGAAAAACTGTTTTTT. The complete variable domain, with remaining parts taken from reference TRBV5-6 and TRBJ1-4, reads DAGVTQSPTHLIKTRGQQVTLRCSPKSGHDTVSWYQQALGQGPQFIFQYYEEEERQRGNFPDRFSGHQFPNYSSELNVNALLLGDSALYLCASSLADWDRESEKLFFGSGTQLSVL.

This chain connects TRBV7-9 to TRBJ2-5; weak D call: TRBD1 (6 bases). Germline loops: CDR1 SEHNR, CDR2 FQNEAQ (reference sequence). There are 14 residues in the CDR3. V was shortened by 6 bases and J by 4 bases, with 15 bases between the two germline ends. CDR3 in amino acids: CASRDSAEGETQYF. The CDR3 coding sequence is TGTGCCAGCAGGGACAGCGCCGAGGGAGAGACCCAGTACTTC.

The J gene is TRBJ1-5, the V gene TRBV30; D is unresolved. The CDR3 has 13 amino acids. V was shortened by 3 bases and J by 4 bases, with 10 bases between the two germline ends. The germline V gene encodes CDR1 GTSNPN and CDR2 SVGIG (reference sequence). The CDR3 DNA reads TGTGCCTGGAGCAGGACGGGGAATCAGCCCCAGCATTTT. It yields the protein CAWSRTGNQPQHF.

The V call is TRBV5-1, the J call TRBJ2-1, with D hard to call. CDR1 is SGHRS and CDR2 is YFSETQ in the germline V gene. The germline V and J ends were trimmed by 4 bases and 0 bases, with 11 bases remaining between them. The CDR3 length is 15 residues. CDR3 residues: CASSTQAISYNEQFF. In nucleotides, the CDR3 is TGCGCCAGCAGCACTCAGGCCATCTCCTACAATGAGCAGTTCTTC.